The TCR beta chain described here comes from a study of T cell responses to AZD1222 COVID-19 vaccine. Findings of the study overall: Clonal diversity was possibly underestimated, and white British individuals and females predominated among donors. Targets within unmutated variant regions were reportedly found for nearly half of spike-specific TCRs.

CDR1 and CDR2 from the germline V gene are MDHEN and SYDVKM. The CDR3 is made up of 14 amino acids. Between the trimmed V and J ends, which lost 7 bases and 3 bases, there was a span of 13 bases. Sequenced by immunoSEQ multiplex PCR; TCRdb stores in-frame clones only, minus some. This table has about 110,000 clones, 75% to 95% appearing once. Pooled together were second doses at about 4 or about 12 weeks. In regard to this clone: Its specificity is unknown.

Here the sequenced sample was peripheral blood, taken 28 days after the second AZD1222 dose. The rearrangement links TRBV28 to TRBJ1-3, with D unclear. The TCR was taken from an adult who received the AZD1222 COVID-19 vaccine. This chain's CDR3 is CASTLFRGGNTIYF. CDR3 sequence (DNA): TGTGCCAGCACCCTATTCCGGGGTGGAAACACCATATATTTT.